One sample yielded the 13 T cell receptor beta chains listed below, sequenced in a study of blood T cell repertoires in COVID-19. Here immunoSEQ multiplex PCR was the method, and the copy in TCRdb shows in-frame clones only, minus some. The sample has under 250,000 clones, 75% to 85% seen once. Sequencing input: peripheral blood. These receptors were obtained from a woman in her 70s with acute or convalescent COVID-19.

V gene TRBV27 combines with J gene TRBJ1-1; 9 bases match TRBD1. Germline CDR1 and CDR2: MNHEY and SMNVEV (reference sequence). The J segment lost 4 bases and the V segment lost 5 bases, leaving 14 bases of the junction unmatched. CDR3 length equals 17 residues. The CDR3: CASSRTRQGDKGTEAFF. The CDR3 coding sequence is TGTGCCAGCAGTAGAACTCGACAGGGGGATAAGGGCACTGAAGCTTTCTTT.

The genes are TRBV2 and TRBJ1-1; 7 bases map to TRBD1. This CDR3 comprises 14 residues. CDR1 and CDR2 (germline): SNHLY, FYNNEI. With 8 bases clipped from V and 2 bases from J, the junction kept 8 bases outside the gene matches. CDR3 amino acids: CASRITGVNTEAFF. CDR3 DNA: TGTGCCAGCCGCATAACAGGGGTAAACACTGAAGCTTTCTTT.

The V and J genes are TRBV19 and TRBJ2-7, with TRBD1 as a possible D gene (7 bases). The CDR3 is 15 amino acids. The V end lost 3 bases, the J end lost 2 bases, and 14 bases lay between the germline ends. Germline CDR1 and CDR2: LNHDA and SQIVND (reference sequence). The CDR3 DNA reads TGTGCCAGTAGTATGCAGGCAGGGGGGACCTACGAGCAGTACTTC. It encodes CASSMQAGGTYEQYF.

The V call is TRBV5-1, the J call TRBJ1-4; 7 nucleotides match TRBD1. The CDR3 loop spans 16 amino acids. J was trimmed by 1 base and V by 1 base; bases with no gene match: 4. Germline V lookup: CDR1 SGHRS, CDR2 YFSETQ. The CDR3 region is CASSLQGGITNEKLFF. CDR3 DNA: TGCGCCAGCAGCTTGCAGGGGGGTATAACTAATGAAAAACTGTTTTTT.

The V call is TRBV6-5, the J call TRBJ1-2, with 8 bases aligning to TRBD1. V was pared by 6 bases and J by 4 bases, with 4 bases of the junction left unmatched. Germline V CDR1 and CDR2: MNHEY, SVGAGI. This CDR3 spans 13 amino acids. The CDR3 nucleotides read TGTGCCAGCAGACGACAGGGGTCCTATGGCTACACCTTC. Translated: CASRRQGSYGYTF.

The chain joins TRBV7-2 to TRBJ2-1; D perhaps matches TRBD1 (6 bases). Per germline, CDR1 SGHTA and CDR2 FQGNSA. The V and J ends lost 4 bases and 0 bases respectively, with 16 bases between them. CDR3 length: 17 residues. The CDR3 here is CASSSTLGRGSYNEQFF. The CDR3 DNA follows: TGTGCCAGCAGCTCCACTCTAGGCAGGGGCTCCTACAATGAGCAGTTCTTC.

This clone occurred many times. The chain recombines TRBV2 with TRBJ1-5, with a weak D call TRBD1 (6 bases). V dropped 6 bases and J dropped 2 bases, with 11 bases sitting between them. Germline assignment: CDR1 SNHLY and CDR2 FYNNEI. CDR3 size: 14 residues. As DNA, the CDR3 is TGTGCCAGCAGGAGACGACAGGGCAATCAGCCCCAGCATTTT. This translates into CASRRRQGNQPQHF.

The rearrangement uses TRBV5-1 and TRBJ1-1; 7 bases align to TRBD1. Germline CDR1 SGHRS, CDR2 YFSETQ. Trimming took 0 bases from V and 4 from J; bases not matched to a gene: 3. The CDR3 runs 14 residues. The CDR3 protein is CASSLGNRGTEAFF. The CDR3 nucleotides are TGCGCCAGCAGCTTGGGTAACAGGGGCACTGAAGCTTTCTTT.

This chain connects TRBV6-5 to TRBJ1-2, with D tentatively TRBD1 (6 bases). The germline V and J ends were trimmed by 6 bases and 0 bases, with 8 bases remaining between them. Germline assignment: CDR1 MNHEY and CDR2 SVGAGI. The CDR3 has 13 residues. The DNA for the CDR3 is TGTGCCAGCAGGGACAGCGCTAACTATGGCTACACCTTC. It encodes CASRDSANYGYTF.

The sample holds one count of this clone. V gene TRBV19 combines with J gene TRBJ1-2; perhaps TRBD1 as D (5 bases). V gave up 8 bases and J gave up 4 bases, with 14 bases separating them. CDR3 length equals 13 residues. Per the germline V gene, CDR1 is LNHDA and CDR2 is SQIVND (reference sequence). The CDR3 DNA reads TGTGCCAGTCGATCACAGGTTATCTATGGCTACACCTTC. It is translated as CASRSQVIYGYTF.

This clone was recorded only once. J is TRBJ2-7 and V is TRBV6-1, with D possibly matching TRBD1 (5 bases). Germline V gives CDR1 MNHNS, CDR2 SASEGT. The V gene lost 2 bases and the J gene lost 6 bases, with 14 bases spanning the gap. The CDR3 has 14 amino acids. The CDR3 here is CASSEQGLQTEQYF. The CDR3 DNA sequence: TGTGCCAGCAGTGAACAGGGCCTACAGACCGAGCAGTACTTC.

This clone was observed a few times. The chain combines TRBV6-5 with TRBJ2-1, with 10 bases that match TRBD2. In germline, CDR1 is MNHEY, CDR2 SVGAGI. This CDR3 region has 15 residues. V dropped 2 bases and J dropped 6; count of bases not matched to a gene: 4. DNA for the CDR3: TGTGCCAGCAGTTACAAGCGGGGGGGCACCAATGAGCAGTTCTTC. As protein: CASSYKRGGTNEQFF.

The chain joins TRBV10-1 to TRBJ2-7; 9 bases agree with TRBD1. The CDR3 loop spans 16 amino acids. Germline CDR1 and CDR2: WNHNN and SYGVQD (reference sequence). With 1 base clipped from V and 5 bases from J, the junction kept 9 bases outside the gene matches. Here the CDR3 DNA reads TGCGCCAGCAGTGAGTTGACCGGGACAGGGTATCACGAGCAGTACTTC. It translates to CASSELTGTGYHEQYF.